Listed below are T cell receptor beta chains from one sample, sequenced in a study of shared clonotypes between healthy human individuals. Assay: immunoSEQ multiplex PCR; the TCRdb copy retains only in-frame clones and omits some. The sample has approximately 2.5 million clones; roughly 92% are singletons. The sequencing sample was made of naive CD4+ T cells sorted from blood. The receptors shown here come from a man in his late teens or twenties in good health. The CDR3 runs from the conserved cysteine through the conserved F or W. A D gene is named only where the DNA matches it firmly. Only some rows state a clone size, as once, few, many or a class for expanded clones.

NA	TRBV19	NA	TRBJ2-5	TGTGCCAGTAGTACCTCCCGGGTACAAGAGACCCAGTACTTC	CASSTSRVQETQYF
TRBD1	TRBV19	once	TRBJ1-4	TGTGCCAGTAGTACCCCGACAGGGGGCGGAGAAAAACTGTTTTTT	CASSTPTGGGEKLFF
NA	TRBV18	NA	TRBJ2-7	TGTGCCAGCTCACCGGGGGTTGGCTACGAGCAGTACTTC	CASSPGVGYEQYF
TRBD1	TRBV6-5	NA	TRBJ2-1	TGTGCCAGCAGGGGGACAGGCGGAGCCTACAATGAGCAGTTCTTC	CASRGTGGAYNEQFF
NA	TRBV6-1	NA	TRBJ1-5	TGTGCCAGCAGTGTGACGGGCAATCAGCCCCAGCATTTT	CASSVTGNQPQHF
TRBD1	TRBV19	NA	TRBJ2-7	TGTGCCAGTAGCCCTCAACAGGGGGCCGGCGAGCAGTACTTC	CASSPQQGAGEQYF
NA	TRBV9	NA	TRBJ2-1	TGTGCCAGCAGCGGGCGGGGTTTATCCTACAATGAGCAGTTCTTC	CASSGRGLSYNEQFF
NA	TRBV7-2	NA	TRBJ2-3	TGTGCCACCGCCGGGGAGTCTAGCACAGATACGCAGTATTTT	CATAGESSTDTQYF
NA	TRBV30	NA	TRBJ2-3	TGTGCCTGGAGTGGACGGGGGCAGCGGACCTATACGCAGTATTTT	CAWSGRGQRTYTQYF
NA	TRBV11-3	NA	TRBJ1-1	TGTGCCAGCAGCTTAAGTACAGGGCCCAACACTGAAGCTTTCTTT	CASSLSTGPNTEAFF
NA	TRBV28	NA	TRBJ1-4	TGTGCCAGCAGTTATGTATTGGGCGTGAGGGTGGGTAATGAAAAACTGTTTTTT	CASSYVLGVRVGNEKLFF
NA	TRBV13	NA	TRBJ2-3	TGTGCCAGCAGAGGGCGGCCCTTTGATACGCAGTATTTT	CASRGRPFDTQYF
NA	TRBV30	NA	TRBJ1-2	TGTGCCTGGAGTGTAGGGCCGAACTATGGCTACACCTTC	CAWSVGPNYGYTF
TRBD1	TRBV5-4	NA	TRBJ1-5	TGTGCCAGCAGCTTGGGGGGACAGGGCAATCAGCCCCAGCATTTT	CASSLGGQGNQPQHF
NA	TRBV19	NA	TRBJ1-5	TGTGCCAGTAGTAAGGATAGCCCCAATGGGAATCAGCCCCAGCATTTT	CASSKDSPNGNQPQHF
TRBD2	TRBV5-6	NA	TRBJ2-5	TGTGCCAGCAGCCTGCCAGGGGCTAGCGGGAGTTGGGCCCAAGAGACCCAGTACTTC	CASSLPGASGSWAQETQYF
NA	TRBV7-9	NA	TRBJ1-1	TGTGCCAGCAGCTTAGTCGAGGGGTCGAACACTGAAGCTTTCTTT	CASSLVEGSNTEAFF
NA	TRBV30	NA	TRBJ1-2	TGTGCCTGGAGCGGAACAGGTTTCCCCTATGGCTACACCTTC	CAWSGTGFPYGYTF
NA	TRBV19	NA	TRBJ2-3	TGTGCCAGTAGTCCCCAGAGGAGCACAGATACGCAGTATTTT	CASSPQRSTDTQYF
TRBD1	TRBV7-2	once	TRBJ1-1	TGTGCCAGCAGCTTGATCACAGGGGGCACTGAAGCTTTCTTT	CASSLITGGTEAFF
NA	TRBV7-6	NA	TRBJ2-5	TGTGCCAGCAGCTTAGCGGCGATGGAGACCCAGTACTTC	CASSLAAMETQYF
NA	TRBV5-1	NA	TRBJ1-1	TGCGCCAGCAGCTTGGACGGCTCGAACACTGAAGCTTTCTTT	CASSLDGSNTEAFF
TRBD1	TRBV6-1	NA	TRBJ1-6	TGTGCCAGCAATGAAAATCCGGGACAGGGAAATAATTCACCCCTCCACTTT	CASNENPGQGNNSPLHF
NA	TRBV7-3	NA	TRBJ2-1	TGTGCCAGCAGCTTATCAGGATACAATGAGCAGTTCTTC	CASSLSGYNEQFF
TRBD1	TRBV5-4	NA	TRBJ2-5	TGTGCCAGCAGCTTGGGTGTCGGACAGGGGATAAAGGAGACCCAGTACTTC	CASSLGVGQGIKETQYF
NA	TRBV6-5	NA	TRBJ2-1	TGTGCCAGCAGTTCCCGACCGGGCAATGAGCAGTTCTTC	CASSSRPGNEQFF
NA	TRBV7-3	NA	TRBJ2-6	TGTGCCAGCAGCTTGACCTCTGGGGCCAACGTCCTGACTTTC	CASSLTSGANVLTF
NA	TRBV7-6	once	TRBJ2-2	TGTGCCAGCAGCTCGTCGATCCTGGGGGGCGGGGAGCTGTTTTTT	CASSSSILGGGELFF
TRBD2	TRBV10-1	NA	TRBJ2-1	TGCGCCAGCAGTGCACATCGAGGCAAAACTAGCGGGAGTTCCTTTGAGCAGTTCTTC	CASSAHRGKTSGSSFEQFF
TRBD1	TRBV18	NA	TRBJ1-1	TGTGCCAGCTCACCCGGGACAGGGCTTGTAGCTTTCTTT	CASSPGTGLVAFF
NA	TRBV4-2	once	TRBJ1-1	TGTGCCAGCAGCCAAGATCAGGGGCTGAACACTGAAGCTTTCTTT	CASSQDQGLNTEAFF
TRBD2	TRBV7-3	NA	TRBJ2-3	TGTGCCAGCAGCTTCACCCATAGCGGGGGGCTGAGGAGGACAGATACGCAGTATTTT	CASSFTHSGGLRRTDTQYF
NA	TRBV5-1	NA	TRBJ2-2	TGCGCCAGCAGCCAGGACGCGAACACCGGGGAGCTGTTTTTT	CASSQDANTGELFF
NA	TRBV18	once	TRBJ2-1	TGTGCCAGCTCACCCCAGGACAATGAGCAGTTCTTC	CASSPQDNEQFF
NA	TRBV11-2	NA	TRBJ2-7	TGTGCCAGCAGCTTAGAGGGGAGCTCTCGGGACCAGTACGACTACGAGCAGTACTTC	CASSLEGSSRDQYDYEQYF
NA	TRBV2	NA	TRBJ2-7	TGTGCCAGCAGTGAAAGGGGGGGCTCCTACGAGCAGTACTTC	CASSERGGSYEQYF
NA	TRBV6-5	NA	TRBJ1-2	TGTGCCAGCAGTAACCTCGACGGTACTAACTATGGCTACACCTTC	CASSNLDGTNYGYTF
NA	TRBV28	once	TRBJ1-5	TGTGCCAGCAGCCCCGGGACATTTAATCAGCCCCAGCATTTT	CASSPGTFNQPQHF
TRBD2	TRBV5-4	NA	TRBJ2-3	TGTGCAGCGGGGGCGGGGGAATACACAGATACGCAGTATTTT	CAAGAGEYTDTQYF
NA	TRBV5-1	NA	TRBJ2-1	TGCGCCAGCAGCTTGGTGGGGAGCAACAATGAGCAGTTCTTC	CASSLVGSNNEQFF
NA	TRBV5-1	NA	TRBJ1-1	TGCGCCAGCAGCTTGGTAGATCGGGGCACTGAAGCTTTCTTT	CASSLVDRGTEAFF
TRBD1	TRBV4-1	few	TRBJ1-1	TGCGCCAGCAGCCCTCCGGGACAGTTGAACACTGAAGCTTTCTTT	CASSPPGQLNTEAFF
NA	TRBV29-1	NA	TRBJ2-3	TGCAGCTCCCACACAGATACGCAGTATTTT	CSSHTDTQYF
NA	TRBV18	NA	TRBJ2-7	TGTGCCAGCTCGGACAGTCCCTACGAGCAGTACTTC	CASSDSPYEQYF
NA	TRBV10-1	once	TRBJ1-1	TGCGCCAGCAGTGAGTCCGGTAGGAGCGCTGAAGCTTTCTTT	CASSESGRSAEAFF
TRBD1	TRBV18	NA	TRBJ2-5	TGTGCCAGCTCACCAGGGACAGGGAGTAGGGAGACCCAGTACTTC	CASSPGTGSRETQYF
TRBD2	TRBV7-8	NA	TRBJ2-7	TGTGCCAGCAGCTATAGCGGGAGTGGCTACGAGCAGTACTTC	CASSYSGSGYEQYF
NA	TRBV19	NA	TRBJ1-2	TGTGCCAGTAGTGCTAAGGGGGAAACTAACTATGGCTACACCTTC	CASSAKGETNYGYTF
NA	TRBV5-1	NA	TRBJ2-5	TGCGCCAGCAGCTTGGGTGGTGGAACTGGTGAGACCCAGTACTTC	CASSLGGGTGETQYF
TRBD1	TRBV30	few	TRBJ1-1	TGTGCCTGGAGTCGACAGGGGATCACTGAAGCTTTCTTT	CAWSRQGITEAFF
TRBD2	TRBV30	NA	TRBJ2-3	TGTGCCTGGAGTGTATCGCGGGGGAACACAGATACGCAGTATTTT	CAWSVSRGNTDTQYF